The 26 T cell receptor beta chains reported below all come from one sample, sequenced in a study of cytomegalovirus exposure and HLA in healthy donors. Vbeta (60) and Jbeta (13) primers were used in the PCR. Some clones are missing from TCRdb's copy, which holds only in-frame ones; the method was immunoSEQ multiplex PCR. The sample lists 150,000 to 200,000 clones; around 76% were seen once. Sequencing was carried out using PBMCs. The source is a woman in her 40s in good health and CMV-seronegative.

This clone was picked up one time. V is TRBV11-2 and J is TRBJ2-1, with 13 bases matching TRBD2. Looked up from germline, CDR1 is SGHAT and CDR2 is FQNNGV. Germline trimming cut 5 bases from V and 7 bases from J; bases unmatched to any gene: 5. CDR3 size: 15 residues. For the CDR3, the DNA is TGTGCCAGCAGCCTGAGGACTAGCGGGAGTAATGAGCAGTTCTTC. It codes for CASSLRTSGSNEQFF.

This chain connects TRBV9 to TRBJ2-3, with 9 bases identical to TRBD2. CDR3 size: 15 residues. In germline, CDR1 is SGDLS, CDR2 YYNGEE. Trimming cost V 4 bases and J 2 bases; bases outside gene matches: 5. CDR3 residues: CASSLLAGPTDTQYF. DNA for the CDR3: TGTGCCAGCAGCCTTCTAGCGGGACCCACAGATACGCAGTATTTT.

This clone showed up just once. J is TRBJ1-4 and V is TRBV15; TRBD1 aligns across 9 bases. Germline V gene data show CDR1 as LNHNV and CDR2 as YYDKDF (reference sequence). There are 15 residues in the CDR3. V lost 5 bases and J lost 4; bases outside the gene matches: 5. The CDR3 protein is CATSGGDRDNEKLFF. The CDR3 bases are TGTGCCACCAGCGGAGGGGACAGGGATAATGAAAAACTGTTTTTT.

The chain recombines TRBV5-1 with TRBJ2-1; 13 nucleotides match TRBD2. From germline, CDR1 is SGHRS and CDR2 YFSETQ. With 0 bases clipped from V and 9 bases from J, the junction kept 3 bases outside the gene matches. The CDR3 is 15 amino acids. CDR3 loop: CASSLGLAGGGEQFF. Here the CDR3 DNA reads TGCGCCAGCAGCTTGGGACTAGCGGGAGGTGGTGAGCAGTTCTTC.

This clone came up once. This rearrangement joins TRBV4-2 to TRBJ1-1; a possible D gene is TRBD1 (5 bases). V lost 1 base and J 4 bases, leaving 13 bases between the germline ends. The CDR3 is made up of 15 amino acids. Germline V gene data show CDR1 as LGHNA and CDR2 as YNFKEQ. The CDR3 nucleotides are TGTGCCAGCAGCCAAGTTGACCCGGGGGGCACTGAAGCTTTCTTT. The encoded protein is CASSQVDPGGTEAFF.

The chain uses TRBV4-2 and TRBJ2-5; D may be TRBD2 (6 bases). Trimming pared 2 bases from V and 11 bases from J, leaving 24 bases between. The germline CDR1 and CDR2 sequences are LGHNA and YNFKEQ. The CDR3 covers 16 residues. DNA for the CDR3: TGTGCCAGCAGCCAACAGACCGGGGGAGGTTTGTTGTGGCAGTACTTC. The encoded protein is CASSQQTGGGLLWQYF.

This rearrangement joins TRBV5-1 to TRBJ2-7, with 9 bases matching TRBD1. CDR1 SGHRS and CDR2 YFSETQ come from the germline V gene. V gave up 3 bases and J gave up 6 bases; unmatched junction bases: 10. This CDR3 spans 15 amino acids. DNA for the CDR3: TGCGCCAGCAGCTCGGAACCCGGGACAGGGAGCGAGCAGTACTTC. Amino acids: CASSSEPGTGSEQYF.

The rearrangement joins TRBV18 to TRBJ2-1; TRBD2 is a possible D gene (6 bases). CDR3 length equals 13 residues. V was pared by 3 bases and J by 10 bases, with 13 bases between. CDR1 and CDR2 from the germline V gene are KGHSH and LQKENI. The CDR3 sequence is CASSPSGAEEQFF. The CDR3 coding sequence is TGTGCCAGCTCACCCTCGGGAGCGGAGGAGCAGTTCTTC. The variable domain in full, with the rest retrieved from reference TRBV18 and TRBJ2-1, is NAGVMQNPRHLVRRRGQEARLRCSPMKGHSHVYWYRQLPEEGLKFMVYLQKENIIDESGMPKERFSAEFPKEGPSILRIQQVVRGDSAAYFCASSPSGAEEQFFGPGTRLTVL.

The CDR3 DNA is TGTGCCAGCGTCAGGGGACTAGCGGGAGAGGGCTACGAGCAGTACTTC. Protein: CASVRGLAGEGYEQYF. The J gene is TRBJ2-7, the V gene TRBV2; 14 bases are a match to TRBD2. CDR1 and CDR2 (germline): SNHLY, FYNNEI. Germline trimming cut 8 bases from V and 3 bases from J; bases unmatched to any gene: 9. The CDR3 runs 16 residues.

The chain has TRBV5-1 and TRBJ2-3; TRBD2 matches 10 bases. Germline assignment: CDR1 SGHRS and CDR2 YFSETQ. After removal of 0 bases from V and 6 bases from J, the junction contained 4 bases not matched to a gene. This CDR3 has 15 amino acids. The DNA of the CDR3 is TGCGCCAGCAGCTTGGAGCTAGCGGGAGCGGATACGCAGTATTTT. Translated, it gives CASSLELAGADTQYF.

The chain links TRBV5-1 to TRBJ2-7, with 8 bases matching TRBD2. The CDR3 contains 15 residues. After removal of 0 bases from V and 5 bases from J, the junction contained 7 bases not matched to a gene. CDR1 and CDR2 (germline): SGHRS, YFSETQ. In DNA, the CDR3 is TGCGCCAGCAGCTTGGCCGCGGGAGGTACCAACGAGCAGTACTTC. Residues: CASSLAAGGTNEQYF.

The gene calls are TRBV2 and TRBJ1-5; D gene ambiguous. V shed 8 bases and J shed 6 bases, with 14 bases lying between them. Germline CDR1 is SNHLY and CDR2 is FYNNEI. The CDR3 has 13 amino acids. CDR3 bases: TGTGCCAGCGTACCGGGTCAAGGTCAGCCCCAGCATTTT. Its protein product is CASVPGQGQPQHF.

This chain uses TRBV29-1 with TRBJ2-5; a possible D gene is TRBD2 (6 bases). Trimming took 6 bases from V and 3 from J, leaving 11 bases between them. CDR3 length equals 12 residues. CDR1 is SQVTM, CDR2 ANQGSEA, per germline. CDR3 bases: TGCAGCGTGGGTTGGGGGGAAGAGACCCAGTACTTC. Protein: CSVGWGEETQYF.

CDR3 in amino acids: CASSEAQGRQETQYF. The CDR3 nucleotides read TGTGCCAGCAGTGAAGCGCAGGGCAGACAAGAGACCCAGTACTTC. J is TRBJ2-5 and V is TRBV6-1, with D tentatively TRBD1 (5 bases). The V and J ends lost 0 bases and 2 bases respectively, with 10 bases between them. CDR1 MNHNS and CDR2 SASEGT come from the germline V gene. CDR3 length: 15 amino acids.

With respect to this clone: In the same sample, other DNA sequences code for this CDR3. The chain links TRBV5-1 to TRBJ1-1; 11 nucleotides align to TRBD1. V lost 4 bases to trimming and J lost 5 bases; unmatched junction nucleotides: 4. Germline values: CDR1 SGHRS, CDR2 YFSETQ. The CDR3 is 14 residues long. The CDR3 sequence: CASSPGTGGTEAFF. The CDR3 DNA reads TGCGCCAGCAGCCCCGGGACAGGGGGGACTGAAGCTTTCTTT.

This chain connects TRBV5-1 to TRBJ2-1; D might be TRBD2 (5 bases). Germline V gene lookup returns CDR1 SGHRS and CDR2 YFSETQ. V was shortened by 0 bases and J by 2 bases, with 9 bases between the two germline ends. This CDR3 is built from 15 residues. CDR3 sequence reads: CASSLEGSAYNEQFF. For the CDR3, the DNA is TGCGCCAGCAGCTTGGAAGGTAGCGCCTACAATGAGCAGTTCTTC.

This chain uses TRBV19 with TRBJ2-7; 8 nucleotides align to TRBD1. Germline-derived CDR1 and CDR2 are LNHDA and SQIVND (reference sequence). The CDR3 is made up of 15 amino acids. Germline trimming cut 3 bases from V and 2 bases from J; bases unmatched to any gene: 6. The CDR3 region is CASSIFPGGPYEQYF. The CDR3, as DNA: TGTGCCAGTAGTATCTTTCCAGGGGGCCCCTACGAGCAGTACTTC.

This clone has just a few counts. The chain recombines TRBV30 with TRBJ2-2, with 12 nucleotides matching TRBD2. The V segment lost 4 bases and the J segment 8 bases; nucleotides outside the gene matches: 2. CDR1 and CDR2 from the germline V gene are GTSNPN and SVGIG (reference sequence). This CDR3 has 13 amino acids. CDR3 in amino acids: CAWTSGRAGELFF. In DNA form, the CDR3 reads TGTGCCTGGACTAGCGGGAGGGCTGGGGAGCTGTTTTTT.

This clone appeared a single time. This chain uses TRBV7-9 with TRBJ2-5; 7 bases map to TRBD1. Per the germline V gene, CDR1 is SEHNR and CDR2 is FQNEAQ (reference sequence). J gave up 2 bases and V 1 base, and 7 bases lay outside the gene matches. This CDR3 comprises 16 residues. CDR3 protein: CASSLDRGQVQETQYF. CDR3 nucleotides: TGTGCCAGCAGCTTAGACCGCGGACAGGTGCAAGAGACCCAGTACTTC.

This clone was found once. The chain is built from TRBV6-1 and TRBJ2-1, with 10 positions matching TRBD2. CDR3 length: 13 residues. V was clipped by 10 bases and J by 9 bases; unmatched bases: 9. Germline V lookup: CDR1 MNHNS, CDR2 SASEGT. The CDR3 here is CATTLAGEGEQFF. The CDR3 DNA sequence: TGTGCCACCACGCTAGCGGGAGAGGGTGAGCAGTTCTTC.

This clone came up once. The CDR3 protein is CASSFQGGASGNTIYF. Here the CDR3 DNA reads TGCGCCAGCAGCTTTCAGGGTGGCGCCTCTGGAAACACCATATATTTT. The chain employs TRBV5-1 and TRBJ1-3, with D maybe TRBD1 (5 bases). V was pared by 2 bases and J by 0 bases, with 12 bases between. CDR1 and CDR2 from the germline V gene are SGHRS and YFSETQ. The CDR3 sequence is 16 residues long.

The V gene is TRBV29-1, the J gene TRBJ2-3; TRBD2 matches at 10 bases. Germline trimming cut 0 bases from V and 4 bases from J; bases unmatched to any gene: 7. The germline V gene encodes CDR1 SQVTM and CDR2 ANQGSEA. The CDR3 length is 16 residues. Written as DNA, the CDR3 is TGCAGCGTTGAAGATCAACTAGCGGGAACACCAGATACGCAGTATTTT. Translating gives CSVEDQLAGTPDTQYF.

This chain's CDR3 is CAWSVSPLNTEAFF. The CDR3 nucleotides read TGTGCCTGGAGTGTATCTCCTCTGAACACTGAAGCTTTCTTT. The chain has TRBV30 and TRBJ1-1; the D is unclear. Germline V gene sequence: CDR1 GTSNPN, CDR2 SVGIG (reference sequence). The ends were cut back, 0 bases at V and 0 bases at J, with 8 bases in the middle. The length of the CDR3 is 14 residues.

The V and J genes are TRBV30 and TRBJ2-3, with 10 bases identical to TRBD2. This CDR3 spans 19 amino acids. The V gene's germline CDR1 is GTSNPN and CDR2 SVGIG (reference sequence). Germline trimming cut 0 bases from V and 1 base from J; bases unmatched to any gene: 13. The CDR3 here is CAWSVSFGGGLAGTDTQYF. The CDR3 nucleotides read TGTGCCTGGAGTGTATCTTTTGGTGGCGGACTAGCGGGCACAGATACGCAGTATTTT.

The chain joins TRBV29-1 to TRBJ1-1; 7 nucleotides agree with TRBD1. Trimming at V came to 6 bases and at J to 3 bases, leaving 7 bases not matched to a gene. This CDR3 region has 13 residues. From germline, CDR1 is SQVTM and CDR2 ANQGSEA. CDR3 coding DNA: TGCAGCGTGAACAGGGGATTGGACACTGAAGCTTTCTTT. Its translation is CSVNRGLDTEAFF.

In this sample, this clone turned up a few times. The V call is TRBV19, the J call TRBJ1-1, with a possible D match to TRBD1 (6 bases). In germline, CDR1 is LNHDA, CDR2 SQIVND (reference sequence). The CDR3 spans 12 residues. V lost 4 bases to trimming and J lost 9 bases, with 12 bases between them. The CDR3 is CASSTAGAQAFF. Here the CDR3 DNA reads TGTGCCAGTAGTACCGCGGGGGCGCAAGCTTTCTTT.